This paragraph reports one TCR beta chain. Its antigen is still unknown. These data are taken from a study of memory CD4+ T cells and cytomegalovirus serostatus. The wider study: Donors were healthy Belgian adults, 9 CMV seropositive and roughly 25 seronegative.

Whole-study results and caveats: Each of approximately 70 CMV-associated TCRbeta sequences occurred in one to five individuals.

Original methodology: After removing out-of-frame reads, approximately 2.2 million distinct TCRbeta sequences remained. The repertoire was sequenced with immunoSEQ multiplex PCR; TCRdb's copy has only in-frame clones and lacks some. V, J and clone size are taken as reported in that table, and D and trimming were inferred from the DNA itself. The profile shows under 50,000 clones, around 78% of them singletons. The sort gate was single viable CD3+CD4+CD8-CD45RO+ cells for memory CD4+ T cells. Serostatus was set by detecting CMV pp150, pp28, p38, p52 IgG. This receptor was obtained from an adult in good health and CMV-seronegative. Specimen: memory CD4+ T cells from blood.

CDR3: CASSLGSRLTDTQYF. The CDR3 DNA follows: TGCGCCAGCAGCTTGGGATCTCGGCTTACAGATACGCAGTATTTT. This rearrangement joins TRBV5-1 to TRBJ2-3, with unresolved D. V lost 0 bases, J lost 3 bases, and 11 bases lay in between. The germline CDR1 and CDR2 sequences are SGHRS and YFSETQ. The CDR3 totals 15 residues.